These T cell receptor beta chains were read from a single sample in a study of shared clonotypes between healthy human individuals. The table came from immunoSEQ multiplex PCR; TCRdb's copy has only in-frame clones and leaves some out. The sample holds roughly 1 million clones, about 76% seen once. The specimen was memory CD4+ T cells sorted from blood. The receptors stem from a man between 18 and 29 years old in good health. The CDR3 runs from the conserved cysteine through the conserved F or W. The D gene is left open where the match is weak. Only some rows state a clone size, as once, few, many or a class for expanded clones.

TGTGCCAGCAGCTTAGTGGAGGGGGCGAGCGAGCAGTACTTC CASSLVEGASEQYF TRBV7-6 NA TRBJ2-7 NA
TGTGCCAGTAGTATAGATACGGGACAGAGTGGGCAGTTCTTC CASSIDTGQSGQFF TRBV19 many TRBJ2-1 TRBD1
TGTGCCAGCAGCAAAGCAAGTTTCCGCCTCACCGGGGAGCTGTTTTTT CASSKASFRLTGELFF TRBV21-1 NA TRBJ2-2 NA
TGCGCCAGCAGCAGAGACAGGGGGTATGGCTACACCTTC CASSRDRGYGYTF TRBV5-1 NA TRBJ1-2 TRBD1
TGTGCCAGCACTCCGCCCGGGAGAAGTGAAGCTTTCTTT CASTPPGRSEAFF TRBV6-5 NA TRBJ1-1 NA
TGTGCCAGCTCGGTCCCAGGGGCTCTTTCCTACGAGCAGTACTTC CASSVPGALSYEQYF TRBV18 NA TRBJ2-7 NA
TGTGCCAGCTCACCAAGAGACAGCCTAAGGGGAGAGACCCAGTACTTC CASSPRDSLRGETQYF TRBV18 NA TRBJ2-5 NA
TGTGCCAGCTCACGACAGGGACTAGCGGGGGGCTCCTACAATGAGCAGTTCTTC CASSRQGLAGGSYNEQFF TRBV18 once TRBJ2-1 TRBD2
TGCGCCAGCAGTACCGGGGGGGACTTCTACAATGAGCAGTTCTTC CASSTGGDFYNEQFF TRBV10-1 NA TRBJ2-1 TRBD2
TGTGCCAGCAGTGATAGGGGACCCCATCAGCCCCAGCATTTT CASSDRGPHQPQHF TRBV6-1 NA TRBJ1-5 NA
TGTGCCAGCAGCCCCGGGGTAGCGGGAGGTGCCGAGACCCAGTACTTC CASSPGVAGGAETQYF TRBV2 NA TRBJ2-5 TRBD2
TGCGCCAGCAGCCCCAGTGGGGGGAACTATGGCTACACCTTC CASSPSGGNYGYTF TRBV5-1 NA TRBJ1-2 NA
TGTGCCAGCAGCTTAGGAAGAGGGTTCTATGGCTACACCTTC CASSLGRGFYGYTF TRBV7-9 NA TRBJ1-2 NA
TGTGCCAGCAGCACCGGGATGGGGGTTTATAATTCACCCCTCCACTTT CASSTGMGVYNSPLHF TRBV9 few TRBJ1-6 NA
TGTGCCAGCACTCAAGAGGAAACAGGGATCCAGCCCCAGCATTTT CASTQEETGIQPQHF TRBV2 once TRBJ1-5 NA
TGTGCCAGCTCACCTCAAAGGGATGGGTATCCCCTCCACTTT CASSPQRDGYPLHF TRBV18 once TRBJ1-6 NA
TGTGCCAGCAGCCCACCGGGACTAGCCTTAAATACGCAGTATTTT CASSPPGLALNTQYF TRBV7-9 NA TRBJ2-3 TRBD2
TGTGCCAGTAAAATAGGAGCGGGGGTGGCTTCCGAGCAGTACTTC CASKIGAGVASEQYF TRBV19 NA TRBJ2-7 TRBD2
TGCGCCAGCAGCTTGGAGATAAATAATTCACCCCTCCACTTT CASSLEINNSPLHF TRBV5-1 NA TRBJ1-6 NA
TGTGCCAGCAGTGATTACGGCACTGAAGCTTTCTTT CASSDYGTEAFF TRBV2 NA TRBJ1-1 NA
TGTGCCAGTAACCCACGCTCGGGACAGGGAATCTATGGCTACACCTTC CASNPRSGQGIYGYTF TRBV19 many TRBJ1-2 TRBD1
TGTGCCAGCAGCTTGCAGGGGCTGGGTGGAAACACCATATATTTT CASSLQGLGGNTIYF TRBV5-6 NA TRBJ1-3 NA
TGTGCCAGCAGACCAGTCCAGGGGGCGAGCGGCGAGCAGTACTTC CASRPVQGASGEQYF TRBV2 NA TRBJ2-7 TRBD1
TGTGCCAGCAGCCGCGGTGGAGGGAAGACCGGGGAGCTGTTTTTT CASSRGGGKTGELFF TRBV13 NA TRBJ2-2 NA
TGTGCCAGCAGTTTATTGGGACAGGGCTACGAGCAGTACTTC CASSLLGQGYEQYF TRBV28 few TRBJ2-7 TRBD1
TGTGCCAGCTCACCAGTGGGACAGGGAGAGGTCGGCTACACCTTC CASSPVGQGEVGYTF TRBV18 NA TRBJ1-2 TRBD1
TGTGCCAGCAGCTTATCGGGCGGGAGCAATGAGCAGTTCTTC CASSLSGGSNEQFF TRBV11-2 NA TRBJ2-1 TRBD2
TGTGCCAGCAGCCGAACCGGGACGGAAAATTCACCCCTCCACTTT CASSRTGTENSPLHF TRBV5-5 NA TRBJ1-6 NA
TGTGCCAGCAGCTTAAGGTGGGCCTACGAGCAGTACTTC CASSLRWAYEQYF TRBV7-2 once TRBJ2-7 NA
TGTGCCAGCAGCTTAGGCACCGATCAGCCCCAGCATTTT CASSLGTDQPQHF TRBV7-9 few TRBJ1-5 NA
TGTGCCAGTAAGCCAAACAGCAATCAGCCCCAGCATTTT CASKPNSNQPQHF TRBV19 NA TRBJ1-5 NA
TGTGCCAGCTCACCACGGACAGGGTCATACGAGCAGTACTTC CASSPRTGSYEQYF TRBV18 once TRBJ2-7 TRBD1
TGTGCCAGCAGCTCGACAGGGGGGAGCACTGAAGCTTTCTTT CASSSTGGSTEAFF TRBV11-2 NA TRBJ1-1 TRBD1
TGTGCCAGCAGCTTAAATACAGGAATGGGAGAGACCCAGTACTTC CASSLNTGMGETQYF TRBV7-3 NA TRBJ2-5 NA
TGTGCCAGCAGCCGCACCGGGACTACCGAATACGAGCAGTACTTC CASSRTGTTEYEQYF TRBV4-2 NA TRBJ2-7 TRBD2
TGTGCCAGCAGCTTGGCGCTAGCGGGAGGGCCGCGTGAGCAGTTCTTC CASSLALAGGPREQFF TRBV5-8 few TRBJ2-1 TRBD2
TGCGCCAGCAGCCAAGCGTCATATGAAAAACTGTTTTTT CASSQASYEKLFF TRBV4-1 NA TRBJ1-4 NA
TGTGCCAGCAGCCGGACCGAAGTCTGGGGGCAGTTCTTC CASSRTEVWGQFF TRBV5-8 NA TRBJ2-1 NA
TGTGCCAGCAGCGACGTTGGTTGGGCCAACTATGGCTACACCTTC CASSDVGWANYGYTF TRBV6-1 NA TRBJ1-2 NA
TGTGCCAGCAGCCCCGGGGCGCGGAACACTGAAGCTTTCTTT CASSPGARNTEAFF TRBV6-5 NA TRBJ1-1 NA
TGTGCCAGCAGTCTGTGGGACAGGGACTCCTACGAGCAGTACTTC CASSLWDRDSYEQYF TRBV28 NA TRBJ2-7 TRBD1
TGTGCCAGCAGCCTAAGGGGGCTAGACTATGGCTACACCTTC CASSLRGLDYGYTF TRBV11-2 NA TRBJ1-2 TRBD1